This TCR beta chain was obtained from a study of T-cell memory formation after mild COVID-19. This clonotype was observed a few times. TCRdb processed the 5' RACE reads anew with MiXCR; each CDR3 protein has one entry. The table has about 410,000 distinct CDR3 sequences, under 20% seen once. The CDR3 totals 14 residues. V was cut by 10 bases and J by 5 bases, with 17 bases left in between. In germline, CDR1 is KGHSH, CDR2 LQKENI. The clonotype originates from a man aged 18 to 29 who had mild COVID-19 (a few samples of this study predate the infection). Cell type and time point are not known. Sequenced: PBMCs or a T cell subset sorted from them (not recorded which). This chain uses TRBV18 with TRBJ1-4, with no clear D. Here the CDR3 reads CATSSSGENEKLFF. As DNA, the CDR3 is TGTGCCACCTCCAGCTCTGGGGAAAATGAAAAACTGTTTTTT.